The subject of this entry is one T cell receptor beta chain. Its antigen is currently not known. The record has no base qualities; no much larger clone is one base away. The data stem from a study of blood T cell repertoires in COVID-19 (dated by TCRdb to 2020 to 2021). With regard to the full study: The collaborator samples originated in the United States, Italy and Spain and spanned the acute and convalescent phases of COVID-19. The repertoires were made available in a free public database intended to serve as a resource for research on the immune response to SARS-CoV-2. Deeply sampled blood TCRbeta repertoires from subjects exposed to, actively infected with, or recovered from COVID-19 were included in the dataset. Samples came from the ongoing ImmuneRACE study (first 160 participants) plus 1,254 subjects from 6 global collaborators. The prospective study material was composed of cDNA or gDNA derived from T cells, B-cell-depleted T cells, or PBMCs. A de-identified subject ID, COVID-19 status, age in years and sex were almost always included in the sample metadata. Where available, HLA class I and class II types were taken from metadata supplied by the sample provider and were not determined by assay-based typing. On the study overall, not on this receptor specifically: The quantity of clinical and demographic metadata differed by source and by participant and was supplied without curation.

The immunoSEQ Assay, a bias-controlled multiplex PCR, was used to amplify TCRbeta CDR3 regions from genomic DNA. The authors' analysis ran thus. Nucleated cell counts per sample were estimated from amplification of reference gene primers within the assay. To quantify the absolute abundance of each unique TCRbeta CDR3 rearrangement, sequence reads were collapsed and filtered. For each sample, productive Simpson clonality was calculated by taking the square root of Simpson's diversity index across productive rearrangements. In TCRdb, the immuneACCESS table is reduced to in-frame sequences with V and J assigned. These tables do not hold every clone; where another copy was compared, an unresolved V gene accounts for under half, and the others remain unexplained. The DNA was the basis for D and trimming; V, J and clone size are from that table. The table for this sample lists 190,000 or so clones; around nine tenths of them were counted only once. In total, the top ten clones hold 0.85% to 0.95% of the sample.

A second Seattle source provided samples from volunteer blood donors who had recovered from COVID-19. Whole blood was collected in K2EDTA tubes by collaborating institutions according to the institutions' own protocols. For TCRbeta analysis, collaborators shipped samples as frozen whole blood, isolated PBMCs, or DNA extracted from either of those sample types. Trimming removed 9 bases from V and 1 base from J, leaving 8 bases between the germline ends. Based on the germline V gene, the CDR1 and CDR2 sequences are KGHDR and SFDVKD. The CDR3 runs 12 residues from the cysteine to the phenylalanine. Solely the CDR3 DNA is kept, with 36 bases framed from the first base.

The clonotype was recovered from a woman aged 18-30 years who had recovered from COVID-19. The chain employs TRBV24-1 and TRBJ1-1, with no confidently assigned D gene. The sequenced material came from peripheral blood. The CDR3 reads CATSKANTEAFF. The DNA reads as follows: TGTGCCACCTCCAAAGCGAACACTGAAGCTTTCTTT.